Listed here are 3 T cell receptor beta chains from one sample, sequenced in a study of cytomegalovirus exposure and HLA in healthy donors (dated by TCRdb to about 2017). Library construction relied on the immunoSEQ multiplex PCR assay. For the multiplex PCR, a mixture combining 60 forward primers for TCR Vbeta segments and 13 reverse primers for TCR Jbeta segments was used. Drawn from immuneACCESS, this table holds only the in-frame rearrangements with V and J called that TCRdb kept. Clones are partly lost; checked studies trace under half to an unresolved V gene and leave the rest unexplained. Across this sample there are around 41,000 clones, with approximately 47% seen only once. In total, the top ten clones hold roughly 6% of the sample. Material: PBMCs. The receptors originated from a man in his sixties in good health and CMV-seronegative.

This clone was recorded a few times. The chain combines TRBV30 with TRBJ2-7, with 7 bases identical to TRBD1. Germline trimming cut 2 bases from V and 6 bases from J; bases unmatched to any gene: 7. CDR1 is GTSNPN, CDR2 SVGIG, per germline (reference sequence). The CDR3 extends over 13 amino acids. DNA of the CDR3: TGTGCCTGGAGTCCCGACAGGGTGGGCGAGCAGTACTTC. This sequence encodes CAWSPDRVGEQYF.

This clone was picked up a small number of times. The V call is TRBV6-1, the J call TRBJ1-5, with D perhaps TRBD1 (6 bases). The CDR3 runs 13 residues. Germline V gene data show CDR1 as MNHNS and CDR2 as SASEGT. Trimming cost V 11 bases and J 4 bases, with 15 bases left between them. CDR3 sequence: CAGRQERNQPQHF. In DNA, the CDR3 is TGTGCCGGGCGACAGGAGCGGAATCAGCCCCAGCATTTT.

The chain links TRBV28 to TRBJ2-1; 10 nucleotides match TRBD1. V trimming: 7 bases; J trimming: 7 bases; junction bases outside the gene matches: 13. The germline gives CDR1 MDHEN, CDR2 SYDVKM. The CDR3 is 16 amino acids. The CDR3 is CASTLLDRGRRNEQFF. CDR3 sequence (DNA): TGTGCCAGCACCTTACTAGACAGGGGGCGCAGGAATGAGCAGTTCTTC.